A selection of T cell receptor beta chains follows, all from one sample in a study of T cells in Graves' hyperthyroidism and ophthalmopathy. TCRdb re-called the multiplex PCR reads through MiXCR, storing one row per CDR3 protein. The sample shows about 590,000 distinct CDR3 sequences, about 15% of them seen only once. The sample taken for sequencing was blood. These receptors all come from a woman between 25 and 40 years old with Graves' hyperthyroidism. Both conserved end residues are part of each CDR3. The D gene is left open where the match is weak. Rows may omit the clone size; those that give it use once, few, many or a size class.

clone size	D gene	V gene	J gene	CDR3 protein	CDR3 DNA
NA	NA	TRBV6-1	TRBJ2-7	CASRHGGRRSEFYEQYF	TGTGCCAGCAGACATGGTGGGAGGAGGAGCGAATTCTACGAGCAGTACTTC
NA	NA	TRBV28	TRBJ1-6	CASSLPGANSPLHF	TGTGCCAGCAGCTTACCGGGGGCTAATTCACCCCTCCACTTT
many	NA	TRBV18	TRBJ1-1	CASSPLPGKSFF	TGTGCCAGCTCACCACTCCCTGGGAAGTCTTTCTTT
many	NA	TRBV3-1	TRBJ1-2	CASSQGQHYGYTF	TGTGCCAGCAGCCAAGGGCAGCATTATGGCTACACCTTC
NA	NA	TRBV7-9	TRBJ1-5	CASNEGQGSNQPQHF	TGTGCCAGCAACGAAGGGCAGGGTAGCAATCAGCCCCAGCATTTT
many	TRBD2	TRBV10-3	TRBJ2-1	CAISQAGIYNEQFF	TGTGCCATCAGTCAAGCGGGAATCTACAATGAGCAGTTCTTC
NA	TRBD1	TRBV19	TRBJ1-2	CASRPPGQGYGYTF	TGTGCCAGTAGACCTCCGGGACAGGGATACGGCTACACCTTC
many	NA	TRBV7-9	TRBJ1-5	CASSFQGSNQPQHF	TGTGCCAGCAGCTTCCAGGGAAGCAATCAGCCCCAGCATTTT
NA	NA	TRBV7-9	TRBJ2-1	CASSSHIGGYHNEQFF	TGTGCCAGCAGCTCCCATATTGGGGGTTACCACAATGAGCAGTTCTTC
NA	TRBD2	TRBV19	TRBJ2-7	CASSPGLAESEQYF	TGTGCCAGTAGTCCGGGACTAGCGGAGTCCGAGCAGTACTTC
NA	TRBD1	TRBV10-1	TRBJ2-7	CASSESWPGGNGEQYF	TGCGCCAGCAGTGAGTCTTGGCCAGGGGGTAATGGCGAGCAGTACTTC
NA	TRBD1	TRBV4-1	TRBJ1-1	CASSQDIIGTGLETEAFF	TGCGCCAGCAGCCAAGATATCATTGGGACAGGGCTAGAAACTGAAGCTTTCTTT
many	NA	TRBV5-1	TRBJ2-3	CASNGGSTDTQYF	TGCGCCAGCAATGGAGGGAGCACAGATACGCAGTATTTT
few	TRBD2	TRBV4-3	TRBJ2-1	CASSQRGGLYNEQFF	TGCGCCAGCAGCCAGCGGGGGGGACTTTACAATGAGCAGTTCTTC
NA	NA	TRBV12-3/TRBV12-4	TRBJ2-1	CASSLGSADSCHEQFF	TGTGCCAGCAGTTTAGGGTCGGCAGATTCCTGCCATGAGCAGTTCTTC
many	NA	TRBV11-2	TRBJ1-1	CASSQTGNTEAFF	TGTGCCAGCAGCCAGACAGGGAACACTGAAGCTTTCTTT
many	NA	TRBV12-3/TRBV12-4	TRBJ2-5	CASNPGAGQETQYF	TGTGCCAGCAACCCGGGGGCAGGTCAAGAGACCCAGTACTTC
many	TRBD2	TRBV12-3/TRBV12-4	TRBJ2-3	CASSLVGATSGRMHDTQYF	TGTGCCAGCAGTTTAGTGGGGGCCACTAGCGGGAGGATGCATGATACGCAGTATTTT
NA	NA	TRBV19	TRBJ1-5	CASSIDPLRPQHF	TGTGCCAGTAGTATAGACCCACTGAGGCCCCAGCATTTT
NA	TRBD1	TRBV27	TRBJ2-7	CASSFARQGDLYEQYF	TGTGCCAGCAGTTTCGCCCGACAGGGGGACCTCTACGAGCAGTACTTC
many	TRBD2	TRBV3-1	TRBJ2-7	CASSQHPGLAHYEQYF	TGTGCCAGCAGCCAACATCCGGGACTAGCGCACTACGAGCAGTACTTC
many	NA	TRBV7-9	TRBJ2-3	CASRGLSDTQYF	TGTGCCAGCAGGGGTCTCTCGGATACGCAGTATTTT
once	NA	TRBV27	TRBJ2-7	CASRGLGTWAYEQYF	TGTGCCAGCAGGGGGCTGGGTACATGGGCCTACGAGCAGTACTTC
few	TRBD2	TRBV9	TRBJ2-3	CASSAPLVTGGREDTQYF	TGTGCCAGCAGCGCCCCCCTAGTGACGGGAGGACGTGAGGATACGCAGTATTTT
many	NA	TRBV6-1	TRBJ1-4	CASSESQVKGIRKKLFF	TGTGCCAGCAGTGAATCTCAGGTGAAAGGGATTCGGAAAAAACTGTTTTTT
many	NA	TRBV7-9	TRBJ1-5	CASSFQEDQPQHF	TGTGCCAGCAGCTTCCAGGAGGATCAGCCCCAGCATTTT
many	TRBD2	TRBV6-1	TRBJ2-2	CASRAGGVAGIVGELFF	TGTGCCAGCAGAGCCGGAGGGGTAGCGGGAATTGTCGGGGAGCTGTTTTTT
once	NA	TRBV7-9	TRBJ1-1	CASSFSFQQNEAFF	TGTGCCAGCAGCTTTAGTTTTCAGCAGAATGAAGCTTTCTTT
many	NA	TRBV5-1	TRBJ2-1	CASSGDKNYNEQFF	TGCGCCAGCAGTGGGGACAAAAACTACAATGAGCAGTTCTTC
many	NA	TRBV5-1	TRBJ2-7	CASSLDGQPYEQYF	TGCGCCAGCAGCTTGGATGGACAGCCTTACGAGCAGTACTTC
few	TRBD2	TRBV7-6	TRBJ2-7	CASSPNTASGSWEQYF	TGTGCCAGCAGCCCAAATACCGCTAGCGGAAGCTGGGAGCAGTACTTC
NA	NA	TRBV7-3	TRBJ2-3	CASSAKGGTPIRTDTQYF	TGTGCCAGCAGCGCGAAGGGGGGGACCCCGATTCGCACAGATACGCAGTATTTT
NA	TRBD1	TRBV28	TRBJ1-6	CASRWQGRGNSPLHF	TGTGCCAGCAGGTGGCAGGGCAGGGGGAATTCACCCCTCCACTTT
many	NA	TRBV27	TRBJ1-2	CASRDFRPYGYTF	TGTGCCAGCAGGGACTTCCGACCCTATGGCTACACCTTC
NA	NA	TRBV7-3	TRBJ1-1	CASSLRRVNTEAFF	TGTGCCAGCAGCTTAAGGCGGGTGAACACTGAAGCTTTCTTT
many	NA	TRBV6-1	TRBJ2-7	CASRDGTQDEQYF	TGTGCCAGCAGAGATGGGACACAAGACGAGCAGTACTTC
many	TRBD2	TRBV5-1	TRBJ2-1	CASSPWTSGPSSYNEQFF	TGCGCCAGCAGCCCCTGGACTAGCGGGCCGAGCTCCTACAATGAGCAGTTCTTC
few	NA	TRBV7-9	TRBJ1-1	CASSSGGGIPSQAFF	TGTGCCAGCAGCTCGGGGGGGGGAATTCCCTCTCAAGCTTTCTTT
many	NA	TRBV6-1	TRBJ1-5	CASSLGGVSNQPQHF	TGCGCCAGCAGCTTAGGTGGGGTTAGCAATCAGCCCCAGCATTTT
many	NA	TRBV28	TRBJ1-5	CASSFPVAGNQPQHF	TGTGCCAGCAGTTTTCCGGTGGCAGGCAATCAGCCCCAGCATTTT